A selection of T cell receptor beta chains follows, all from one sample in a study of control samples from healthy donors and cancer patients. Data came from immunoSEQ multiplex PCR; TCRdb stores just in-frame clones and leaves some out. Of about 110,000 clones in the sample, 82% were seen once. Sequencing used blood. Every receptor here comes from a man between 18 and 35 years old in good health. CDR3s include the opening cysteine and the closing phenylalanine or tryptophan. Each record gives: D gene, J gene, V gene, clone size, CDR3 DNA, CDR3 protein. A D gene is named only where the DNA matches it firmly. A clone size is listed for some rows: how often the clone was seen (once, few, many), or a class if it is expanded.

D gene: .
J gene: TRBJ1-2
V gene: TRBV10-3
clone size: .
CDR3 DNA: TGTGCCATCAGTGGTCAAACCGGGGGGGGTGGCTACACCTTC
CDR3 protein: CAISGQTGGGGYTF

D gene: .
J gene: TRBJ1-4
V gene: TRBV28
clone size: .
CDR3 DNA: TGTGCCAGCAGTTTGGTCGCGCAGAATGAAAAACTGTTTTTT
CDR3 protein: CASSLVAQNEKLFF

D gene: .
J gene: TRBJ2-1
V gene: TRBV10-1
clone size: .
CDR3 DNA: TGCGCCAGCAGCCGCTCCCCGGGGCGGGGGCCGGGGAATGAGCAGTTCTTC
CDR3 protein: CASSRSPGRGPGNEQFF

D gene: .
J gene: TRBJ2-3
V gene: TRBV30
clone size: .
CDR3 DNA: TGTGCCTGGAGTATCAATGGGAACGGATGGGGGTCCCAGGATTTT
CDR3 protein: CAWSINGNGWGSQDF

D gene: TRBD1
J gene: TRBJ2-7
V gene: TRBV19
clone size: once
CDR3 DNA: TGTGCCAGTAGTGAGACAGGGGTCGACTACTACGAGCAGTACTTC
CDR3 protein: CASSETGVDYYEQYF

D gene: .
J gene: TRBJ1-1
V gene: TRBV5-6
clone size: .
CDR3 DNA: TGTGCCAGCAGCTCCTATCAACCTCTAGGTGAAGCTTTCTTT
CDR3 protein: CASSSYQPLGEAFF

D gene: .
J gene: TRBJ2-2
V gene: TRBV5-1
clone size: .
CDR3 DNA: TGCGCCAGCAGCCTAGGTAGGGCTTCAACCCAAACCGGGGAGCTGTTTTTT
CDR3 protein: CASSLGRASTQTGELFF

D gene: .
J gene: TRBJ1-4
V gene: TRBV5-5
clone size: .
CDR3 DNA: TGTGCCAGCAGCTTGGGAATCTCGGCAGGATCTAATGAAAAACTGTTTTTT
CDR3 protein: CASSLGISAGSNEKLFF

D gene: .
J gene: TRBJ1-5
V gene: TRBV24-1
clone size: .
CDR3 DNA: TGTGCCACCACAAGGACGTCGGTTCCCTGCAATCAGCCCCAGCATTTT
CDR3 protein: CATTRTSVPCNQPQHF

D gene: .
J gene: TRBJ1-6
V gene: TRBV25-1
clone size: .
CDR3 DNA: TGTGCCAGCAGAAAGGCCCGAAAAGGGAATTCACCCCTCCACTTT
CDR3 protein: CASRKARKGNSPLHF

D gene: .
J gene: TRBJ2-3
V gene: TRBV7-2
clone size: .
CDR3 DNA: TGTGCCAGCAGCGCGTTCACAGATACGCAGTATTTT
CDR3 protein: CASSAFTDTQYF

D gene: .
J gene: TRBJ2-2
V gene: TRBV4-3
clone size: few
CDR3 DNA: TGCGCCAGCAGCCAAGAAACGACGGCCGGGGGGAACACCGGGGAGCTGTTTTTT
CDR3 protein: CASSQETTAGGNTGELFF

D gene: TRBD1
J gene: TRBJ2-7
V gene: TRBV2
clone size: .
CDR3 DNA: TGTGCCAGCAGTCTCCCGGGACAGGGGGTTTTTGTCACCTACGAGCAGTACTTC
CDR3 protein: CASSLPGQGVFVTYEQYF

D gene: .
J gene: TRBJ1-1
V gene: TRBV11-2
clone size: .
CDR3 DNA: TGTGCCAGCAGCTTAGTCTTAGGGGCGACTGAAGCTTTCTTT
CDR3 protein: CASSLVLGATEAFF

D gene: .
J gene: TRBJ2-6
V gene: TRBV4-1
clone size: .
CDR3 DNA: TGCGCCAGCAGCCAAGACAGGGGATACTCTGGGGCCAACGTCCTGACTTTC
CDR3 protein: CASSQDRGYSGANVLTF

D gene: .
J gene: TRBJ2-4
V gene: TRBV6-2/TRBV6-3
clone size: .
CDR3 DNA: TGTGCCAGCAGTTCCCCGGCAGGGTTTGGCAAAAACATTCAGTACTTC
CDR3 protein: CASSSPAGFGKNIQYF

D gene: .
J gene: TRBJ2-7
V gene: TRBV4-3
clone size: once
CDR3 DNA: TGCGCCAGCAGCCAAGACAGGTTGGGGCTGTACTTC
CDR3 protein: CASSQDRLGLYF

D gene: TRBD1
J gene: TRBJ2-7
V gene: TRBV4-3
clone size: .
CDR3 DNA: TGCGCCAGCAGCCAAGCGACAGGGGTTCTTGTCGAGCAGTACTTC
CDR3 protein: CASSQATGVLVEQYF

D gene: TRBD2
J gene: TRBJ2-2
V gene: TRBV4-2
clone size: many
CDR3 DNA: TGTGCCAGCAGCCAAGATCTCCTAGCGGGGGCCACGAACACCGGGGAGCTGTTTTTT
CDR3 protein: CASSQDLLAGATNTGELFF

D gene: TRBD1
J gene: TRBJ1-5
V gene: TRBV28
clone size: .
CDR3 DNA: TGTGCCAGCAGCTTGACAGGGGCAAGGAATCAGCCCCAGCATTTT
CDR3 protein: CASSLTGARNQPQHF

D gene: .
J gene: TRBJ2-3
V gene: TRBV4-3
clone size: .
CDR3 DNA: TGCGCCAGCAGCCAAGAGGGCGCGGGGACTTACACAGATACGCAGTATTTT
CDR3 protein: CASSQEGAGTYTDTQYF

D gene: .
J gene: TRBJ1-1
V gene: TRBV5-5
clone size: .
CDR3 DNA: TGTGCCAGCAGCTCGTACTCGGGGTCGAACACTGAAGCTTTCTTT
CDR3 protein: CASSSYSGSNTEAFF

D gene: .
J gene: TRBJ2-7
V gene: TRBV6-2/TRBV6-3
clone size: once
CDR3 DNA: TGTGCCAGCAGTTACCGTCGGGACATACCTTTGTACGAGCAGTACTTC
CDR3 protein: CASSYRRDIPLYEQYF

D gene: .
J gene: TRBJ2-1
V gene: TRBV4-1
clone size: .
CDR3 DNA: TGCGCCAGTAGCGCAGGGTCCTACAATGAGCAGTTCTTC
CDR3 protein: CASSAGSYNEQFF

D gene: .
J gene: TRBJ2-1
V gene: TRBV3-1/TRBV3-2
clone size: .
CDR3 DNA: TGTGCCAGCAGCCAAGACCCACTGCCTCCCTACAATGAGCAGTTCTTC
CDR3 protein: CASSQDPLPPYNEQFF

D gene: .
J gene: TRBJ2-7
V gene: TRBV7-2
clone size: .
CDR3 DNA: TGTGCCAGCAGCTTGGGGTCTAGCTTCTACGAGCAGTACTTC
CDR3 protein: CASSLGSSFYEQYF

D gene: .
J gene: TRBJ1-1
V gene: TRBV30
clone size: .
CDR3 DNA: TGTGCCTGGAGTGGGGTAGGGTCGAACACTGAAGCTTTCTTT
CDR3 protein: CAWSGVGSNTEAFF

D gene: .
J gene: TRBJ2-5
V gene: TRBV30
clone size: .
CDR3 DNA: TGTGCCTGGAGTGTGCTCTCGAGCGAGACCCAGTACTTC
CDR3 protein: CAWSVLSSETQYF